These 10 T cell receptor beta chains were all obtained from the same sample, sequenced in a study of OX40 agonist ivuxolimab in advanced cancers. TCRdb's table, derived via immunoSEQ multiplex PCR, lists solely in-frame clones and lacks some. This sample carries some 30,000 clones, about 74% of them seen once, and the ten largest clones take about an eighth. The starting material was CD4+ or CD8+ T cells sorted from blood, obtained in a trial of the OX40 agonist ivuxolimab. These receptors were obtained from an adult with an advanced solid tumor such as melanoma, head and neck, liver or kidney cancer.

By its share, this clone is medium-sized. The CDR3 spells CASSRPGLADNEQFF. In nucleotides, the CDR3 is TGTGCCAGCAGCCGGCCGGGACTAGCGGACAATGAGCAGTTCTTC. This sequence joins TRBV11-3 and TRBJ2-1, with 11 bases fitting TRBD2. This CDR3 spans 15 amino acids. From germline, CDR1 is SGHNT and CDR2 YENEEA. Germline trimming cut 5 bases from V and 5 bases from J; bases unmatched to any gene: 5. Full variable domain (remainder filled in from reference TRBV11-3 and TRBJ2-1): EAGVVQSPRYKIIEKKQPVAFWCNPISGHNTLYWYLQNLGQGPELLIRYENEEAVDDSQLPKDRFSAERLKGVDSTLKIQPAELGDSAVYLCASSRPGLADNEQFFGPGTRLTVL.

This sequence joins TRBV7-2 and TRBJ2-2, with 8 bases matching TRBD2. This CDR3 is built from 16 residues. Trimming at V came to 2 bases and at J to 6 bases, leaving 8 bases not matched to a gene. Germline loops: CDR1 SGHTA, CDR2 FQGNSA. The CDR3 here is CASSLYSGTRSGELFF. The CDR3 DNA is TGTGCCAGCAGCTTATACTCGGGGACTAGATCCGGGGAGCTGTTTTTT.

The chain recombines TRBV5-5 with TRBJ2-7, with a possible D match to TRBD2 (7 bases). The germline V and J ends were trimmed by 1 base and 5 bases, with 10 bases remaining between them. The germline gives CDR1 SGHKS, CDR2 YYEKEE (reference sequence). The CDR3 has 13 residues. CDR3 nucleotide sequence: TGTGCCAGCAGCTTGAGAGGGGGGGACGAGCAGTACTTC. It codes for CASSLRGGDEQYF.

The CDR3 sequence is CASSEGIHTDTQYF. Here the CDR3 DNA reads TGTGCCAGCAGTGAAGGGATACACACAGATACGCAGTATTTT. The chain recombines TRBV2 with TRBJ2-3; D ambiguous. The CDR3 sequence is 14 residues long. Per germline, CDR1 SNHLY and CDR2 FYNNEI. Trimming removed 1 base from V and 2 bases from J, with 7 bases in between. Combining the CDR3 with reference TRBV2 and TRBJ2-3 gives the whole variable domain EPEVTQTPSHQVTQMGQEVILRCVPISNHLYFYWYRQILGQKVEFLVSFYNNEISEKSEIFDDQFSVERPDGSNFTLKIRSTKLEDSAMYFCASSEGIHTDTQYFGPGTRLTVL.

This chain joins TRBV7-9 and TRBJ1-1, with D uncertain. The CDR3 covers 14 residues. Trimming took off 2 bases at V and 11 bases at J, with 18 bases between the two ends. Germline CDR1 SEHNR, CDR2 FQNEAQ (reference sequence). The CDR3 DNA reads as TGTGCCAGCAGCTTAAACGGGCTAAGGAGATTGGCTTTCTTT. This gives the protein CASSLNGLRRLAFF.

The chain links TRBV7-9 to TRBJ1-4; no reliable D call. Trimming left V 5 bases short and J 2 bases short, with 6 bases between. Germline CDR1 is SEHNR and CDR2 is FQNEAQ (reference sequence). There are 13 residues in the CDR3. The CDR3 here is CASSQMTNEKLFF. CDR3 nucleotide sequence: TGTGCCAGCAGCCAAATGACTAATGAAAAACTGTTTTTT.

The V call is TRBV6-6, the J call TRBJ1-2; TRBD1 aligns across 7 bases. The CDR3 sequence is 15 residues long. Trimming cost V 2 bases and J 9 bases; bases outside gene matches: 12. Per the germline V gene, CDR1 is MNHNY and CDR2 is SVGAGI (reference sequence). CDR3 nucleotide sequence: TGTGCCAGCAGTTACGATCCGGGACAGAGGCCGAGCTACACCTTC. This encodes CASSYDPGQRPSYTF.

The chain links TRBV29-1 to TRBJ1-5; possibly TRBD1 for D (6 bases). CDR1 is SQVTM and CDR2 is ANQGSEA in the germline V gene. This CDR3 has 13 amino acids. V was clipped by 6 bases and J by 4 bases, with 13 bases between them. CDR3 in amino acids: CSVSGQTNQPQHF. The CDR3 DNA reads as TGCAGCGTCTCAGGACAGACTAATCAGCCCCAGCATTTT.

V and J are TRBV18 and TRBJ2-5; the D is unclear. The V gene lost 8 bases and the J gene lost 5 bases, with 12 bases spanning the gap. Germline CDR1 reads KGHSH; CDR2 reads LQKENI. The CDR3 has 12 residues. For the CDR3, the DNA is TGTGCCAGCACCACCTTGCAGGAGACCCAGTACTTC. It encodes CASTTLQETQYF.

This clone was counted between two and nine times. CDR3 sequence: CASSPYAGSVTNEKLFF. The CDR3 coding sequence is TGCGCCAGCAGCCCTTACGCAGGGAGTGTGACTAATGAAAAACTGTTTTTT. The chain uses TRBV5-1 and TRBJ1-4, with D perhaps TRBD1 (5 bases). V was trimmed by 4 bases and J by 2 bases, leaving 18 bases between them. The CDR3 runs to 17 residues. Germline values: CDR1 SGHRS, CDR2 YFSETQ.